This TCR beta chain was sequenced during a study of blood T cell repertoires in COVID-19. Sequencing used immunoSEQ multiplex PCR; TCRdb keeps in-frame clones, though not all of them. The sample shows about 160,000 clones, about 80% of them seen only once. The V and J ends lost 5 bases and 5 bases respectively, with 10 bases between them. This CDR3 region has 13 residues. Germline assignment: CDR1 SNHLY and CDR2 FYNNEI. This clonotype originated in a woman between 35 and 50 years old with COVID-19, enrolled during active disease. This sequence joins TRBV2 and TRBJ1-5; D might be TRBD1 (5 bases). Sequenced input: peripheral blood. In DNA form, the CDR3 reads TGTGCCAGCAGTTTTACGGGGGATCAGCCCCAGCATTTT. As protein: CASSFTGDQPQHF. The whole variable domain, filled in from reference TRBV2 and TRBJ1-5, reads EPEVTQTPSHQVTQMGQEVILRCVPISNHLYFYWYRQILGQKVEFLVSFYNNEISEKSEIFDDQFSVERPDGSNFTLKIRSTKLEDSAMYFCASSFTGDQPQHFGDGTRLSIL.